This TCR beta chain was captured by sequencing in a study of T cell changes during pregnancy in multiple sclerosis. TCRdb's copy holds only in-frame clones and misses some; the assay was immunoSEQ multiplex PCR. This sample has 60,000 to 80,000 clones, with 88% found just once. J was trimmed by 8 bases and V by 3 bases; bases with no gene match: 7. CDR3 length: 13 amino acids. Germline loops: CDR1 SGDLS, CDR2 YYNGEE. The chain couples TRBV9 to TRBJ1-2; 7 nucleotides agree with TRBD1. This clonotype originated in a female donor with multiple sclerosis, enrolled in a pregnancy study. The sequencing here drew on peripheral blood, taken before pregnancy. CDR3 nucleotides: TGTGCCAGCAGCGACGACAGGGCAGGCGGCTACACCTTC. Translated, it gives CASSDDRAGGYTF. Full variable domain (missing parts from reference TRBV9 and TRBJ1-2): DSGVTQTPKHLITATGQRVTLRCSPRSGDLSVYWYQQSLDQGLQFLIQYYNGEERAKGNILERFSAQQFPDLHSELNLSSLELGDSALYFCASSDDRAGGYTFGSGTRLTVV.